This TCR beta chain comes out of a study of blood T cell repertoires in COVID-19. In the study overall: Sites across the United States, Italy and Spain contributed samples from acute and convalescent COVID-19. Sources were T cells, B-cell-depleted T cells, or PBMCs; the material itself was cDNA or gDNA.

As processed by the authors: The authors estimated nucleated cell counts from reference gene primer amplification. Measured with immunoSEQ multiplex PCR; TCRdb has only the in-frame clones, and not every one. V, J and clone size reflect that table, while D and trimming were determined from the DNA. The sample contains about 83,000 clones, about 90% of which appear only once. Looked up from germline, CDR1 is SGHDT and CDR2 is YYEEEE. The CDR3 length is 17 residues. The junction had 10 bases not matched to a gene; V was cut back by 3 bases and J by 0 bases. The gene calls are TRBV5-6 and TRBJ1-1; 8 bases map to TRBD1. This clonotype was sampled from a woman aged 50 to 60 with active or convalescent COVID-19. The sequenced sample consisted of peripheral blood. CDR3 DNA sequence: TGTGCCAGCAGCTCACGACAGGGGTCGTTCATGAACACTGAAGCTTTCTTT. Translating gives CASSSRQGSFMNTEAFF.